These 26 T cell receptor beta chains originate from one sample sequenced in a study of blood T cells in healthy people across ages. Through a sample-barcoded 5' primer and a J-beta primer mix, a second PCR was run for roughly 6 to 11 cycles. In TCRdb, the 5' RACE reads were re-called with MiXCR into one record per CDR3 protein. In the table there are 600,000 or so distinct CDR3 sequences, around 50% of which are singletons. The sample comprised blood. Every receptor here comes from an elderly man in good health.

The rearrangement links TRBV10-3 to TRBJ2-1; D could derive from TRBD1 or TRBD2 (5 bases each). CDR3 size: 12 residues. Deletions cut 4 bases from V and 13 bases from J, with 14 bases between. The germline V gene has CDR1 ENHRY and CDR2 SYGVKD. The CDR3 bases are TGTGCCATCAGTGGAGGGGCAGAGACCCAGTTCTTC. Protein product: CAISGGAETQFF.

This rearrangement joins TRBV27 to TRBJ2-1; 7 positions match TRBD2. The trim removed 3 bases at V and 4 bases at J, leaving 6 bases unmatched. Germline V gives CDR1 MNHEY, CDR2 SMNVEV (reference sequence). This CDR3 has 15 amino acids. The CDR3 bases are TGTGCCAGCAGTTTTGGGGTAGCGGGTTACAATGAGCAGTTCTTC. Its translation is CASSFGVAGYNEQFF.

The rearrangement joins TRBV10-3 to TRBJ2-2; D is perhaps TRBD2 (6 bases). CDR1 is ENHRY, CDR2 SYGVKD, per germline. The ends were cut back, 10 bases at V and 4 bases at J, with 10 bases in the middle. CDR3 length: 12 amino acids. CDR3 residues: CANRESTGELFF. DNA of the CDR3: TGTGCCAACCGGGAGAGCACCGGGGAGCTGTTTTTT.

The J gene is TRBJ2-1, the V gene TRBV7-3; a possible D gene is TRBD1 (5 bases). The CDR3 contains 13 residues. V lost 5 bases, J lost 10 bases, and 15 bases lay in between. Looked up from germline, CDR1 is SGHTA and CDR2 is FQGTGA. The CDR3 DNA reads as TGTGCCAGCAGCGTCGATCTCAACAGGGAGCAGTTCTTC. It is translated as CASSVDLNREQFF.

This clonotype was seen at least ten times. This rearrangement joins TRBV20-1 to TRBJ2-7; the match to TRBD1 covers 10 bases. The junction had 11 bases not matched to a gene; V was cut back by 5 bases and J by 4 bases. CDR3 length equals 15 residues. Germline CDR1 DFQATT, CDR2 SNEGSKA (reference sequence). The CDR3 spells CSALRPGTGVYEQYF. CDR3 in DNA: TGCAGTGCTCTAAGACCCGGGACAGGGGTGTACGAGCAGTACTTC.

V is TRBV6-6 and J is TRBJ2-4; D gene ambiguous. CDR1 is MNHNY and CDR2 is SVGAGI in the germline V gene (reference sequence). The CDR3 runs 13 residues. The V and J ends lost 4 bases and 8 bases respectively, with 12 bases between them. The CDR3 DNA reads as TGTGCCAGCAGTTCGGGTAGCAGGTACATTCAGTACTTC. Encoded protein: CASSSGSRYIQYF.

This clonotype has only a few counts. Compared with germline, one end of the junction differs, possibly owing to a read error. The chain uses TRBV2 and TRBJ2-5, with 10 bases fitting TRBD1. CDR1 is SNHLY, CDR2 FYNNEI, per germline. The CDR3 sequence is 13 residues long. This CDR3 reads CAGRQGADETQYF. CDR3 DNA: TGTGCCGGCAGACAGGGGGCGGATGAGACCCAGTACTTC.

CDR3 sequence: CASSVDRLAVWTQYF. In nucleotides, the CDR3 is TGTGCCAGCAGCGTGGACAGGCTAGCGGTGTGGACCCAGTACTTC. The rearrangement links TRBV7-9 to TRBJ2-5; D might be TRBD1 or TRBD2, each matching 7 bases. Trimming took off 5 bases at V and 7 bases at J, with 20 bases between the two ends. The CDR3 consists of 15 residues. Germline V gene lookup returns CDR1 SEHNR and CDR2 FQNEAQ (reference sequence).

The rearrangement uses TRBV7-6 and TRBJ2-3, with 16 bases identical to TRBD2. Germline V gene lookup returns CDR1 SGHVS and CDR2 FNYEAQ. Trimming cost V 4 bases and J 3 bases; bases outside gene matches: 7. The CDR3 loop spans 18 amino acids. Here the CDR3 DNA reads TGTGCCAGCAGCTATGGGACTAGCGGGGGGGCCTGGACAGATACGCAGTATTTT. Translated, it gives CASSYGTSGGAWTDTQYF.

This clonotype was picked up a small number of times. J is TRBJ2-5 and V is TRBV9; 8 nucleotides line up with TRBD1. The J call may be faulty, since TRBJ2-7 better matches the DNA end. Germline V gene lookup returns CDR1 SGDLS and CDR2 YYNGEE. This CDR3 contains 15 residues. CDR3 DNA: TGTGCCAGCTCCCTCAACCCGGGACAGGTCTACGAGCAGTACTTC. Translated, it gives CASSLNPGQVYEQYF.

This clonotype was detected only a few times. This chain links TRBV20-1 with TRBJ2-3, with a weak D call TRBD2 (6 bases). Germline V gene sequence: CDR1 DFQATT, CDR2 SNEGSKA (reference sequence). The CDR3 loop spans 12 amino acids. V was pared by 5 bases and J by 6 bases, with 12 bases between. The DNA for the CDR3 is TGCAGTGCTGCTGGGGGGATGGATACGCAGTATTTT. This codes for CSAAGGMDTQYF.

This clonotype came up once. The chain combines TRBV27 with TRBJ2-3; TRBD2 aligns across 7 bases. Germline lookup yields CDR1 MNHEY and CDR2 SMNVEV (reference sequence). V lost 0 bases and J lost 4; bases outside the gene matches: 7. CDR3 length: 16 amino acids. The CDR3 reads CASSLSASGGSDTQYF. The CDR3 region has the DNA TGTGCCAGCAGTTTATCTGCTAGCGGAGGATCAGATACGCAGTATTTT.

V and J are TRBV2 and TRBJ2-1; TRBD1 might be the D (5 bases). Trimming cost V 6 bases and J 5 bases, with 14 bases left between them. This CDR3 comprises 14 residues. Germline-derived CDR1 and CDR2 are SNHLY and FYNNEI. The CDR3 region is CASRAGWFDNEQFF. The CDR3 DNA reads TGTGCCAGCAGGGCAGGGTGGTTTGACAATGAGCAGTTCTTC.

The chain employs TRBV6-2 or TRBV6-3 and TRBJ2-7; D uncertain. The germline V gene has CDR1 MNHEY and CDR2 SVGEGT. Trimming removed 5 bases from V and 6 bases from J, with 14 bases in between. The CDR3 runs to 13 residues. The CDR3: CASSDLPLTEQYF. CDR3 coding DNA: TGTGCCAGCAGTGACCTACCATTAACCGAGCAGTACTTC.

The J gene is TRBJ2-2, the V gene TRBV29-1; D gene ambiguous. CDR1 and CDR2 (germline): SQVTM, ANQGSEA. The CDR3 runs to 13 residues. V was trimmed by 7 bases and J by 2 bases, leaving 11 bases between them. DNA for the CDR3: TGCAGCGGGGCCGACACAAACACCGGGGAGCTGTTTTTT. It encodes CSGADTNTGELFF.

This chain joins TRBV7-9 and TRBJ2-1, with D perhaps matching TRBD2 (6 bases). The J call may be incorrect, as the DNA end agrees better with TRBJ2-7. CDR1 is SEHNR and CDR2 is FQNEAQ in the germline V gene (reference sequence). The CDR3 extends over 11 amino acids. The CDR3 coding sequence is TGTGCCATCCCGGGAGACTACGAGCAGTACTTC. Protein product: CAIPGDYEQYF.

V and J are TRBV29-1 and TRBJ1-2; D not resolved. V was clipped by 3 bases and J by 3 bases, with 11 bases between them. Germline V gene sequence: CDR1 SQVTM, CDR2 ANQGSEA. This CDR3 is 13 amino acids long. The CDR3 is CSVDKGRDYGYTF. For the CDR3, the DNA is TGCAGCGTTGATAAGGGAAGGGACTATGGCTACACCTTC.

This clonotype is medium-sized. CDR3 in DNA: TGTGCCAGCAGCCCGGACGGTGGGGTCCAAGAGACCCAGTACTTC. Protein: CASSPDGGVQETQYF. The chain couples TRBV2 to TRBJ2-5; no clear D gene. The germline gives CDR1 SNHLY, CDR2 FYNNEI. Trimming left V 6 bases short and J 1 base short, with 15 bases between. The CDR3 consists of 15 residues.

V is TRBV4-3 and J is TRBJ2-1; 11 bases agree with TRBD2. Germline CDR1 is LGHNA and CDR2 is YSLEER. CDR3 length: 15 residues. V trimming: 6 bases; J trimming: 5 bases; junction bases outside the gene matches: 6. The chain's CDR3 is CASSRGLAENNEQFF. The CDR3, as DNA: TGCGCCAGCAGTCGGGGACTAGCGGAGAACAATGAGCAGTTCTTC.

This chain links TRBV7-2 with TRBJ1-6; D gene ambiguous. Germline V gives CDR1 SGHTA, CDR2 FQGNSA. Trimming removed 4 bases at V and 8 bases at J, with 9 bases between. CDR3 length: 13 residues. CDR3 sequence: CASSSWRDSPLHF. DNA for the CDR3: TGTGCCAGCAGCTCGTGGAGGGATTCACCCCTCCACTTT.

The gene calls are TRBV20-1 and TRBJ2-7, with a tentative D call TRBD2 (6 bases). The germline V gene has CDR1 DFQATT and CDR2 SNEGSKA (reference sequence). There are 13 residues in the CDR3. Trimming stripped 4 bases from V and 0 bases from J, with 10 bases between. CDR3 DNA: TGCAGTGCTACAGCCGGGAGCTCCTACGAGCAGTACTTC. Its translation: CSATAGSSYEQYF.

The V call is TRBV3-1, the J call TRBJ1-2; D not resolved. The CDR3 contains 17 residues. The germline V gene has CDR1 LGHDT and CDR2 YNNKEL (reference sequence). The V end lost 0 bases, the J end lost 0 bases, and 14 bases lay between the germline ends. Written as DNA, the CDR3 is TGTGCCAGCAGCCAAGAGGTCGGGGTGCAAACTAACTATGGCTACACCTTC. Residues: CASSQEVGVQTNYGYTF.

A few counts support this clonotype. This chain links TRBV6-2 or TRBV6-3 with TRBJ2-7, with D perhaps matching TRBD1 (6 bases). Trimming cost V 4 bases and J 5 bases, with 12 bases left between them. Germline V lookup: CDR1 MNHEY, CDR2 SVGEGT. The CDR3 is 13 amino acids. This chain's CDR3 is CASSSGHYDEQYF. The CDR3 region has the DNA TGTGCCAGCAGTTCGGGACACTACGACGAGCAGTACTTC.

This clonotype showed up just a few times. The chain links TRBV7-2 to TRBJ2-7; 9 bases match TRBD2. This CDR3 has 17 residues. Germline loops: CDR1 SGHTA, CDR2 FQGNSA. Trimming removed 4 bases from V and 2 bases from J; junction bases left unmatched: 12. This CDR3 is CASSSYPALAGPYEQYF. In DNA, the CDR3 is TGTGCCAGCAGCTCTTATCCCGCCCTAGCGGGGCCCTACGAGCAGTACTTC.

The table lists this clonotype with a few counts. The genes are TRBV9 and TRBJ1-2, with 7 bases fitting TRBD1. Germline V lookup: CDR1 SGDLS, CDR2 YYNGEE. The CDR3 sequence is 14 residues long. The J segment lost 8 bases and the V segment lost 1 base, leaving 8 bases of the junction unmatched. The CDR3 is CASSVNPQGEGYTF. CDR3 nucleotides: TGTGCCAGCAGCGTAAATCCCCAGGGGGAGGGCTACACCTTC. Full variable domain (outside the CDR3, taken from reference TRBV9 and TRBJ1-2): DSGVTQTPKHLITATGQRVTLRCSPRSGDLSVYWYQQSLDQGLQFLIQYYNGEERAKGNILERFSAQQFPDLHSELNLSSLELGDSALYFCASSVNPQGEGYTFGSGTRLTVV.

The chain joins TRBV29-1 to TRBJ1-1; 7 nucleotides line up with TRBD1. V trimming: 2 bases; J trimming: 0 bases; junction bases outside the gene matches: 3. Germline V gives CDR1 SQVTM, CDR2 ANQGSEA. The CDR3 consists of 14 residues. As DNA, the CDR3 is TGCAGCGTTGAATCGGGACAGATGAACACTGAAGCTTTCTTT. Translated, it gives CSVESGQMNTEAFF.